This T cell receptor (beta chain) was documented in a study of human T cells and chemical hapten exposure. Study background: The patients were mostly female; they had alopecia areata, totalis or universalis. TCR yields per sample varied, mainly owing to small pooled library volume differences. General observations from the study: TCRs above 1 in 1000 frequency did not change with DPC sensitization. Expanded TCR sets contained significantly more large CDR3 similarity clusters than controls.

TCRdb re-analysed the RACE reads in MiXCR, keeping a single row per CDR3 protein. The sample lists under 400,000 distinct CDR3 sequences; more than 4.5% were seen once. The time point denotes: pre-sensitization, week 0. The sample's treatment: therapeutic diphenylcyclopropenone sensitization with weekly scalp DPC. Germline V gene sequence: CDR1 SGHRS, CDR2 YFSETQ. V was cut by 4 bases and J by 2 bases, with 17 bases left in between. The CDR3 has 16 residues. This clonotype was observed many times. What it binds is not known. The chain joins TRBV5-1 to TRBJ2-3; possibly TRBD2 for D (6 bases). This receptor was identified in a woman between 50 and 59 years old with alopecia areata. Some clones in this sample may be carry-over from other donors' samples. This specimen was whole blood, taken in connection with sensitization to the hapten diphenylcyclopropenone (DPC). CDR3 sequence: CASSPRLAGFTDTQYF. The CDR3 coding sequence is TGCGCCAGCAGCCCCAGATTGGCGGGGTTCACAGATACGCAGTATTTT. Full variable domain (outside the CDR3, taken from reference TRBV5-1 and TRBJ2-3): KAGVTQTPRYLIKTRGQQVTLSCSPISGHRSVSWYQQTPGQGLQFLFEYFSETQRNKGNFPGRFSGRQFSNSRSEMNVSTLELGDSALYLCASSPRLAGFTDTQYFGPGTRLTVL.